This TCR beta chain derives from a study of blood T cell repertoires in COVID-19. Study-wide context: Collection of acute and convalescent COVID-19 samples took place in the United States, Italy and Spain.

Germline CDR1 is LNHDA and CDR2 is SQIVND (reference sequence). This CDR3 contains 15 residues. J gave up 8 bases and V 3 bases, and 9 bases lay outside the gene matches. Using immunoSEQ multiplex PCR, the repertoire was profiled, and TCRdb retains in-frame clones only, with some absent. The repertoire holds roughly 160,000 clones, 65% to 85% seen once, with roughly 13% in the top ten. The TCR originated in a woman aged 60-70 years who had recovered from COVID-19. The sequenced sample consisted of PBMCs or T cells enriched from blood (not recorded which). The chain couples TRBV19 to TRBJ2-1; TRBD2 agrees at 8 bases. The DNA of the CDR3 is TGTGCCAGTAGTATTGGTTGGGCGGGAGGCGATGAGCAGTTCTTC. Translation gives CASSIGWAGGDEQFF.